A selection of T cell receptor beta chains follows, all from one sample in a study of cytomegalovirus exposure and HLA in healthy donors. Sequencing was performed with immunoSEQ multiplex PCR; in TCRdb, only in-frame clones are kept and a portion is missing. Of around 240,000 clones in the sample, 90% are singletons; the top ten hold more than 0.35%. Material for sequencing was PBMCs. Receptor source: a woman between 18 and 29 years old in good health and CMV-seronegative. The CDR3 runs from the conserved cysteine through the conserved F or W. A row's size may be missing; if present it is once, few, many or a size class.

V gene	clone size	CDR3 protein
TRBV9	-	CASTPSQRGLGDTQYF
TRBV7-2	-	CASSRGGYGYTF
TRBV5-1	-	CASSLGAGCEQYF
TRBV11-3	-	CASSLVSSQGYGYTF
TRBV7-2	-	CASSTGQGREAFF
TRBV5-1	-	CASSLAGGEETQYF
TRBV14	-	CASSGRGETQYF
TRBV7-8	-	CASSLKRGPSNQPQHF
TRBV5-6	-	CASSLVQGPDTQYF
TRBV20-1	-	CSAAIGSVQHF
TRBV7-9	-	CASSLFSGGGSTDTQYF
TRBV5-1	-	CASSLRGSGEKLFF
TRBV18	once	CASSPAEGHLNGYF
TRBV21-1	once	CASSKGPSGAYEQYF
TRBV7-6	-	CASSLALQETQYF
TRBV6-5	-	CASSYSLAAEQFF
TRBV28	-	CASSLPGRRYGSEKLFF
TRBV6-6	-	CASRSTGIDGNQPQHF
TRBV7-2	-	CASSRRDNEQFF
TRBV28	-	CASSSGVETQYF
TRBV11-2	-	CASSLEYYNSPLHF
TRBV28	-	CASSLWDRRTYEQYF
TRBV28	-	CASSLLGAGASYGYTF
TRBV28	-	CASSSPSEGQGGSLADTQYF
TRBV5-1	-	CASRLQGAEAGGYTF
TRBV6-6	-	CASGGSETQYF
TRBV9	-	CASSEDGGGETQYF
TRBV5-6	-	CASSLAGSTEQYF
TRBV11-2	-	CASSLADRYEQYF
TRBV10-3	-	CAIGTGGDQPQHF
TRBV5-4	-	CASRSTSGSTDTQYF
TRBV2	few	CASSVWEGNQPQHF
TRBV19	-	CASSTQGWETQYF
TRBV11-2	-	CASSPAEQTRGRNNSPLHF
TRBV29-1	-	CSVVRDLDTGELFF
TRBV6-6	few	CATGGVSNQPQHF
TRBV4-3	-	CASSQRGNTGELFF
TRBV6-1	-	CASQGLAGPQETQYF
TRBV7-2	-	CASSLSIGTGVTDTQYF
TRBV5-4	-	CASSFQNSPLHF
TRBV7-9	few	CASSPRQGWANEKLFF
TRBV11-3	once	CASSKGGEGTDTQYF
TRBV27	-	CASSFGQPHGEQYF
TRBV4-1	few	CASSLGLAGGVHEQYF
TRBV7-9	few	CASSSDRDNSPLHF
TRBV27	-	CASSLGYRGLETQYF
TRBV28	-	CASSSTVILAKNIQYF
TRBV10-1	once	CASSESTDWDTEAFF
TRBV6-1	-	CASSGDTAIKPQHF
TRBV5-1	few	CASSLTGNTEAFF
TRBV5-1	-	CASSGSIAKNIQYF
TRBV6-1	-	CASSGIFVNQPQHF
TRBV6-5	-	CASSYSRASGDYEQYF
TRBV5-1	-	CASSPGQANEKLFF
TRBV11-3	-	CASSLRADTQYF
TRBV29-1	-	CSVYTPGQSYEQYF
TRBV19	-	CASSFQDRPQWPQHF